The rows below give T cell receptor beta chains drawn from one sample of a study of long-term antiretroviral therapy in people with HIV. Produced via immunoSEQ multiplex PCR; TCRdb's table is partial and in-frame only. Among 25,000 to 35,000 clones, more than 60% were seen once, and the ten largest hold under 8.5%. Source: unsorted PBMCs, taken 3.1 years after starting antiretroviral therapy. These receptors were obtained from a woman in her fifties or sixties with HIV. Both conserved end residues are part of each CDR3. A D gene is named only where the DNA matches it firmly. Rows give clone size only sometimes, using once, few, many, or a class for an expanded clone.

TRBJ1-2,TRBV19,TRBD1,.,TGTGCCAGTAGTAAAAAGGGGGCGCGGGGCTACACCTTC,CASSKKGARGYTF
TRBJ2-3,TRBV7-3,TRBD2,once,TGTGCCAGCAGTTTAAGTAGCGGGGGCCGTGATACGCAGTATTTT,CASSLSSGGRDTQYF
TRBJ1-4,TRBV4-2,TRBD1,.,TGTGCCAGCAGCCGTGACAGGGGGCAAGGTGAAAAACTGTTTTTT,CASSRDRGQGEKLFF
TRBJ2-5,TRBV9,.,.,TGTGCCAGCAGCCTCCGACGAGATGAGACCCAGTACTTC,CASSLRRDETQYF
TRBJ2-2,TRBV7-2,.,.,TGTGCCAGCAGCTTAGGGGATCCCGGGGAGCTGTTTTTT,CASSLGDPGELFF
TRBJ2-5,TRBV13,TRBD1,.,TGTGCCAGCAGCTTATTAGGGGGGACAGGGACGCAAGAGACCCAGTACTTC,CASSLLGGTGTQETQYF
TRBJ1-6,TRBV5-4,.,once,TGTGCCAGCAGCTTGGCCCCAATGAGCTCCTATAATTCACCCCTCCACTTT,CASSLAPMSSYNSPLHF
TRBJ2-2,TRBV6-5,TRBD1,.,TGTGCCAGCAGTTCTGGGACAGGGATGGCAGCCGGGGAGCTGTTTTTT,CASSSGTGMAAGELFF
TRBJ2-1,TRBV4-1,TRBD2,.,TGCGCCAGCAGCCAAGTAGGACTAGAGGGCAATGAGCAGTTCTTC,CASSQVGLEGNEQFF
TRBJ1-5,TRBV7-8,.,.,TGTGCCAGCAGCCACGTGGAGGGACTCGGGGCCCAGCATTTT,CASSHVEGLGAQHF
TRBJ2-1,TRBV7-9,TRBD2,.,TGTGCCAGCAGCTGGAGTACTAGCGGGGGGGCCATATCACGGGAGCAGTTCTTC,CASSWSTSGGAISREQFF
TRBJ1-6,TRBV19,TRBD1,.,TGTGCCAGTAGTGGACAGGGCGGCTATAATTCACCCCTCCACTTT,CASSGQGGYNSPLHF
TRBJ1-3,TRBV7-2,TRBD1,.,TGTGCCAGCAGCCTAACCCGGACAGGGGACGGAAACACCATATATTTT,CASSLTRTGDGNTIYF
TRBJ2-7,TRBV10-1,.,.,TGCGCCAGCAGTGAGGGAGGGGACGAGCAGTACTTC,CASSEGGDEQYF
TRBJ2-1,TRBV27,TRBD2,.,TGTGCCAGCAGTTTACTGCGGGGGGGATACAATGAGCAGTTCTTC,CASSLLRGGYNEQFF
TRBJ2-5,TRBV7-3,TRBD1,.,TGTGCCAGCAGCTTAACCGGGACAGGGTGGGGAGCCCAGTACTTC,CASSLTGTGWGAQYF
TRBJ1-1,TRBV5-1,.,.,TGCGCCAGCAGCCCACCCACAGGGTACACTGAAGCTTTCTTT,CASSPPTGYTEAFF
TRBJ1-3,TRBV9,TRBD1,.,TGTGCCAGCAGCCCCCCCGACGGGACAGGGACTGGAAACACCATATATTTT,CASSPPDGTGTGNTIYF
TRBJ2-5,TRBV29-1,.,.,TGCAGCGTTGAGGGCAGGGGTGGGCCCCAAGAGACCCAGTACTTC,CSVEGRGGPQETQYF
TRBJ2-2,TRBV13,.,.,TGTGCCAGCGTCTCTAGCCGGAGACAGCTCACCGGGGAGCTGTTTTTT,CASVSSRRQLTGELFF
TRBJ2-2,TRBV7-8,.,.,TGTGCCAGCAGCGTACGAGCGAACACCGGGGAGCTGTTTTTT,CASSVRANTGELFF
TRBJ2-7,TRBV27,.,.,TGTGCCAGCAGGCTGACGGGGTCCTACGAGCAGTACTTC,CASRLTGSYEQYF
TRBJ2-3,TRBV30,TRBD2,.,TGTGCCTGGAGACCGGGACTAGCGCCTAGCACAGATACGCAGTATTTT,CAWRPGLAPSTDTQYF
TRBJ2-3,TRBV11-2,TRBD2,.,TGTGCCAGCAGCTTTAGACTAGCGGGGGCGCGGGGCACAGATACGCAGTATTTT,CASSFRLAGARGTDTQYF
TRBJ2-4,TRBV6-1,.,.,TGTGCCAGCAGTGTCCCGCAGGGCTGGGGTGGCAAAAACATTCAGTACTTC,CASSVPQGWGGKNIQYF
TRBJ1-4,TRBV9,.,.,TGTGCCAGCAGCGTTTGGGGTTCAACTAATGAAAAACTGTTTTTT,CASSVWGSTNEKLFF
TRBJ2-1,TRBV2,TRBD2,.,TGTGCCAGCAGCCCTCGGGGACTAGCGGGTGAGCAGTTCTTC,CASSPRGLAGEQFF
TRBJ1-3,TRBV14,.,.,TGTGCCAGCAGCCAATTAACTGGAAACACCATATATTTT,CASSQLTGNTIYF
TRBJ1-6,TRBV2,TRBD1,.,TGTGCCGGGGACAGGGGAAATTCACCCCTCCACTTT,CAGDRGNSPLHF
TRBJ2-2,TRBV7-9,TRBD1,.,TGTGCCAGCAGGGAACTACAGGGGGTAAACACCGGGGAGCTGTTTTTT,CASRELQGVNTGELFF
TRBJ2-5,TRBV19,.,.,TGTGCCAGTAGTATTGCCCCCGGAGCGTCAGGGACCCAGTACTTC,CASSIAPGASGTQYF
TRBJ1-1,TRBV5-1,.,.,TGCGCCAGCAGCTTGGTACCCGGGACACAATTCACTGAAGCTTTCTTT,CASSLVPGTQFTEAFF
TRBJ2-1,TRBV11-2,.,.,TGTGCCAGCAGCCTAGTGCCTAATGAGCAGTTCTTC,CASSLVPNEQFF
TRBJ1-3,TRBV11-2,.,.,TGTGCCAGCAGCTTAGCGGGGACCATATATTTT,CASSLAGTIYF
TRBJ2-1,TRBV5-1,.,.,TGCGCCAGCAGCTCCGCTCAGGAGCAGTTCTTC,CASSSAQEQFF
TRBJ2-1,TRBV7-9,.,.,TGTGCCAGCAGCTTACAGGGGAAGCAGTTCTTC,CASSLQGKQFF
TRBJ1-4,TRBV18,TRBD1,.,TGTGCCAGCTCACGCGGGACAGGGGAAGAAAAACTGTTTTTT,CASSRGTGEEKLFF
TRBJ1-1,TRBV19,.,.,TGTGCCACTATTAGAGGGGGCACTGAAGCTTTCTTT,CATIRGGTEAFF
TRBJ2-2,TRBV11-2,.,few,TGTGCCAGCAGCTTAGTTCCGAACACCGGGGAGCTGTTTTTT,CASSLVPNTGELFF
TRBJ1-1,TRBV27,.,.,TGTGCCAGCAGTTCCCTCTCAGGGATGAACACTGAAGCTTTCTTT,CASSSLSGMNTEAFF
TRBJ2-5,TRBV6-1,.,.,TGTGCCAGCAGTGAACTTAGGGGCCGGGGGCCAGAGACCCAGTACTTC,CASSELRGRGPETQYF
TRBJ2-3,TRBV7-6,TRBD2,.,TGTGCCAGCAGCCTGGCGGGAGCGGGGGCCTTAGATACGCAGTATTTT,CASSLAGAGALDTQYF
TRBJ1-6,TRBV6-1,TRBD1,.,TGTGCCAGCAGTGAGGGACAGAGATTTTCACCCCTCCACTTT,CASSEGQRFSPLHF
TRBJ2-1,TRBV2,.,.,TGTGCCAGCCGGGACTCCCCCAATGAGCAGTTCTTC,CASRDSPNEQFF
TRBJ2-2,TRBV27,.,.,TGTGCCAGCAGTCAGAGCAGGGTCACCGGGGAGCTGTTTTTT,CASSQSRVTGELFF
TRBJ1-5,TRBV6-1,.,.,TGTGCCAGCAGTGAAGCGTTTAACAGTGGGCGGCCCCAGCATTTT,CASSEAFNSGRPQHF
TRBJ2-1,TRBV11-2,.,.,TGTGCCAGCAGCTTAGAAGGGCGGCGGGCGAACAATGAGCAGTTCTTC,CASSLEGRRANNEQFF
TRBJ1-2,TRBV11-2,.,.,TGTGCCAGCAGCTCGATCGGAATTGCCTATGGCTACACCTTC,CASSSIGIAYGYTF
TRBJ1-2,TRBV28,.,.,TGTGCCACCTCGTCCTACTTGGACGGAACCTATGGCTACACCTTC,CATSSYLDGTYGYTF
TRBJ1-1,TRBV6-4,TRBD1,.,TGTGCCAGCAGTGCTACAGGGGGTGAGGATGAAGCTTTCTTT,CASSATGGEDEAFF
TRBJ2-1,TRBV19,TRBD2,.,TGTGCCAGTAGCGGGGGGGCCTACAATGAGCAGTTCTTC,CASSGGAYNEQFF
TRBJ2-7,TRBV4-2,.,once,TGTGCCAGCAGCCATGGGGAGGACCACGAGCAGTACTTC,CASSHGEDHEQYF
TRBJ2-1,TRBV7-7,TRBD1,.,TGTGCCAGCAGCTTGGGCGGGACAGGGAAGGATGAGCAGTTCTTC,CASSLGGTGKDEQFF